These T cell receptor beta chains were read from a single sample in a study of T-cell memory formation after mild COVID-19. TCRdb fed the 5' RACE reads into MiXCR, producing one record per CDR3 protein. The data contain about 470,000 distinct CDR3 sequences, around 25% of them singletons. Sequencing input: PBMCs or a T cell subset sorted from them (not recorded which). The receptors stem from an adult woman who had mild COVID-19 (a few samples of this study predate the infection). Cell type and time point are not known. CDR3s include the opening cysteine and the closing phenylalanine or tryptophan. The D gene is left open where the match is weak. Expanded clones get a size class; other rows say once, few or many, or leave the size out.

j_gene,abundance,v_gene,d_gene,CDR3aa,CDR3nt
TRBJ2-7,once,TRBV14,.,CASSQPRRSGTEQYF,TGTGCCAGCAGCCAACCACGCAGAAGCGGGACAGAGCAGTACTTC
TRBJ1-2,few,TRBV20-1,.,CSASPLRERYGYTF,TGCAGTGCTAGCCCCCTCAGGGAACGATATGGCTACACCTTC
TRBJ1-1,few,TRBV7-8,.,CASSPREGNTEAFF,TGTGCCAGCAGCCCCCGCGAAGGGAACACTGAAGCTTTCTTT
TRBJ1-1,.,TRBV5-6,TRBD1,CASSLWDRGWENEAFF,TGTGCCAGCAGCTTGTGGGACAGGGGTTGGGAAAATGAAGCTTTCTTT
TRBJ1-1,few,TRBV12-3/TRBV12-4,.,CASKVQGGGSGSTEAFF,TGTGCCAGCAAAGTACAGGGAGGAGGGAGCGGAAGCACTGAAGCTTTCTTT
TRBJ2-2,.,TRBV29-1,.,CSVEGQANTGELFF,TGCAGCGTCGAGGGACAAGCGAACACCGGGGAGCTGTTTTTT
TRBJ2-2,many,TRBV7-9,.,CASSLLYAAGELFF,TGTGCCAGCAGCTTATTGTACGCCGCCGGGGAGCTGTTTTTT
TRBJ2-7,few,TRBV3-1,.,CASSQDWLNYEQYF,TGTGCCAGCAGCCAAGATTGGCTTAATTACGAGCAGTACTTC
TRBJ1-1,.,TRBV7-3,.,CASSLAPGQNTEAFF,TGTGCCAGCAGCTTAGCCCCCGGACAGAACACTGAAGCTTTCTTT
TRBJ1-1,.,TRBV12-3/TRBV12-4,.,CASSLPRGGFGNTEAFF,TGTGCCAGCAGCCTGCCAAGGGGGGGCTTTGGAAACACTGAAGCTTTCTTT
TRBJ2-3,few,TRBV9,TRBD2,CASSLLMGGGRRGYTQYF,TGTGCCAGCAGTTTGCTAATGGGGGGCGGGAGGAGAGGATATACGCAGTATTTT
TRBJ1-5,.,TRBV4-2,TRBD1,CASSQDNRDRGRLPQHF,TGTGCCAGCAGCCAAGACAACCGGGACAGGGGGCGATTGCCCCAGCATTTT
TRBJ2-5,.,TRBV7-9,.,CASSLAPVVSEETQYF,TGTGCCAGCAGCTTAGCACCTGTTGTTAGCGAAGAGACCCAGTACTTC
TRBJ2-4,.,TRBV7-2,.,CASSSPREAKNIQYF,TGTGCCAGCAGCTCACCTAGAGAGGCCAAAAACATTCAGTACTTC
TRBJ2-3,few,TRBV24-1,.,CATSETGTLGTDTQYF,TGTGCCACCAGTGAGACCGGGACATTGGGCACAGATACGCAGTATTTT
TRBJ2-1,.,TRBV20-1,TRBD2,CSARSEREGLNEQFF,TGCAGTGCTAGATCCGAGCGGGAGGGCCTAAATGAGCAGTTCTTC
TRBJ2-1,.,TRBV25-1,.,CASSELSDPDNNEQFF,TGTGCCAGCAGTGAGTTGTCGGACCCAGATAACAATGAGCAGTTCTTC